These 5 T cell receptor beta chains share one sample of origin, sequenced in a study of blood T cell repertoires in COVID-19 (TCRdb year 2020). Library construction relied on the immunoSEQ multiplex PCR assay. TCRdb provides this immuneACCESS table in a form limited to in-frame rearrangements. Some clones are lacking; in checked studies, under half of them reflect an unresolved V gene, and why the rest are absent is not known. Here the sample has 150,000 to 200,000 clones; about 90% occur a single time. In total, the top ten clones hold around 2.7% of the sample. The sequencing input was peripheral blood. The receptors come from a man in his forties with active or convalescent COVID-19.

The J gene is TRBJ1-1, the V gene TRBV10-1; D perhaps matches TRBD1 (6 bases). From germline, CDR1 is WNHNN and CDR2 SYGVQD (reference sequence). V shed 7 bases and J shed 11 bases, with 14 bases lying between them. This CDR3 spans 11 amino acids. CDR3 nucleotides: TGCGCCAGCACCGAAGGGACAAGGGCTTTCTTT. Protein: CASTEGTRAFF.

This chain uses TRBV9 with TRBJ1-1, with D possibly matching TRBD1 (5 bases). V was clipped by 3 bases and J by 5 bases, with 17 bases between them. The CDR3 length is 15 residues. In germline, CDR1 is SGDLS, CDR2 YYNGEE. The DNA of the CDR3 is TGTGCCAGCAGCGCCTTGACAGAGAGCTTAACTGAAGCTTTCTTT. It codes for CASSALTESLTEAFF.

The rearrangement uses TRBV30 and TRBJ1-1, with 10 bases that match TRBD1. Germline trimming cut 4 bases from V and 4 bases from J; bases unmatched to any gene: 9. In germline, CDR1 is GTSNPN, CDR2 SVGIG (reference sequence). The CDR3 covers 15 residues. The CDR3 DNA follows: TGTGCCTGGAATTTTTTCCGGGACAGGGGCACTGAAGCTTTCTTT. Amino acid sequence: CAWNFFRDRGTEAFF.

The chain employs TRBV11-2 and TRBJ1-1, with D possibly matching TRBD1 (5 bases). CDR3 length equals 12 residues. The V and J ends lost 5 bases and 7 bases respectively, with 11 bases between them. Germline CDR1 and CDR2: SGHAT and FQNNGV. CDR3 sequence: CASSHWGGEAFF. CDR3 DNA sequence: TGTGCCAGCAGCCACTGGGGGGGTGAAGCTTTCTTT.

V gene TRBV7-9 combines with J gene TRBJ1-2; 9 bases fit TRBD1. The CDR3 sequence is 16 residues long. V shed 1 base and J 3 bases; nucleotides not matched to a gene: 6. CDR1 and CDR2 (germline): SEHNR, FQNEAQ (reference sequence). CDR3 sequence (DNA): TGTGCCAGCAGCTTAGGGTGGGACAGGGACTACTATGGCTACACCTTC. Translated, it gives CASSLGWDRDYYGYTF.